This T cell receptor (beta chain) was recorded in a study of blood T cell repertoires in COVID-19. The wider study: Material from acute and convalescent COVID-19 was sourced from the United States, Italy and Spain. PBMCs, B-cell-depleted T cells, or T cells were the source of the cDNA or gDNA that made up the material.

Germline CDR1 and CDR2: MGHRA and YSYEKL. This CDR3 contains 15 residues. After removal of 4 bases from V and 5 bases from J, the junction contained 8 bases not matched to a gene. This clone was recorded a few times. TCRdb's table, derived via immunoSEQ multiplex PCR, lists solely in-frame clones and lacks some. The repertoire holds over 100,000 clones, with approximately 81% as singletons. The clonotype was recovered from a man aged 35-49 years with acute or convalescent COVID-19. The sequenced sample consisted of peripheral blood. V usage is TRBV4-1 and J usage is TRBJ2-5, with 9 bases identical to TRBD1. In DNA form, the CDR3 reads TGCGCCAGCAGCCGGGGACAGGGAGGGCCTGAGACCCAGTACTTC. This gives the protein CASSRGQGGPETQYF.